The next 14 T cell receptor beta chains were all read from a single sample in a study of siplizumab effects on memory and regulatory T cells. The protocol was immunoSEQ multiplex PCR, while the TCRdb copy is restricted to in-frame clones and leaves out a portion. This table has under 140,000 clones, about nine tenths appearing once. Sequencing used CD4+ T cells sorted from blood. Receptors originate from a human donor in good health.

V gene TRBV6-5 combines with J gene TRBJ2-7; the D gene is possibly TRBD2 (6 bases). The germline gives CDR1 MNHEY, CDR2 SVGAGI. The CDR3 is made up of 13 amino acids. V was clipped by 2 bases and J by 3 bases, with 8 bases between them. The CDR3 region has the DNA TGTGCCAGCAGTTACACGGGAGACTACGAGCAGTACTTC. Its protein is CASSYTGDYEQYF.

The CDR3 reads CASRLGLAGAETQYF. The DNA of the CDR3 is TGTGCCAGCAGGCTTGGACTAGCGGGGGCCGAGACCCAGTACTTC. The chain has TRBV7-9 and TRBJ2-5; 13 bases line up with TRBD2. This CDR3 is 15 amino acids long. Trimming cost V 6 bases and J 5 bases; bases outside gene matches: 6. CDR1 and CDR2 (germline): SEHNR, FQNEAQ (reference sequence).

The sample holds one count of this clone. The genes are TRBV19 and TRBJ1-3; 7 bases match TRBD1. The CDR3 contains 15 residues. V trimming: 6 bases; J trimming: 0 bases; junction bases outside the gene matches: 5. Per germline, CDR1 LNHDA and CDR2 SQIVND (reference sequence). This CDR3 reads CASSPGTVSGNTIYF. DNA for the CDR3: TGTGCCAGTAGCCCCGGGACAGTCTCTGGAAACACCATATATTTT.

The chain employs TRBV2 and TRBJ2-7; 8 positions match TRBD1. There are 13 residues in the CDR3. With V trimmed by 8 bases and J by 3 bases, 6 bases remained unmatched. Germline V lookup: CDR1 SNHLY, CDR2 FYNNEI. The CDR3 loop is CASGQGWNYEQYF. CDR3 bases: TGTGCCAGCGGACAGGGATGGAACTACGAGCAGTACTTC.

This chain uses TRBV18 with TRBJ2-5; the match to TRBD2 covers 7 bases. CDR3 length equals 18 residues. V dropped 3 bases and J dropped 4; count of bases not matched to a gene: 17. Germline-derived CDR1 and CDR2 are KGHSH and LQKENI. The CDR3 protein is CASSPSASGRELLETQYF. DNA for the CDR3: TGTGCCAGCTCACCTTCGGCTAGCGGAAGAGAGTTGCTAGAGACCCAGTACTTC. The complete variable domain, with remaining parts taken from reference TRBV18 and TRBJ2-5, reads NAGVMQNPRHLVRRRGQEARLRCSPMKGHSHVYWYRQLPEEGLKFMVYLQKENIIDESGMPKERFSAEFPKEGPSILRIQQVVRGDSAAYFCASSPSASGRELLETQYFGPGTRLLVL.

The chain carries TRBV27 and TRBJ1-1, with TRBD1 as a possible D gene (5 bases). V shed 5 bases and J shed 11 bases, with 15 bases lying between them. Germline V CDR1 and CDR2: MNHEY, SMNVEV (reference sequence). The CDR3 extends over 12 amino acids. CDR3 protein: CASSRIWGKAFF. In DNA, the CDR3 is TGTGCCAGCAGTAGAATTTGGGGGAAGGCTTTCTTT.

The rearrangement joins TRBV4-1 to TRBJ1-2; D remains ambiguous. The CDR3 runs to 15 residues. Trimming pared 1 base from V and 1 base from J, leaving 10 bases between. From germline, CDR1 is MGHRA and CDR2 YSYEKL. DNA for the CDR3: TGCGCCAGCAGCCAAGCGGGGTCCCTTAACTATGGCTACACCTTC. Its protein product is CASSQAGSLNYGYTF.

The chain employs TRBV2 and TRBJ1-4; 8 positions match TRBD1. Germline V gene sequence: CDR1 SNHLY, CDR2 FYNNEI. The CDR3 runs 16 residues. The trim removed 2 bases at V and 6 bases at J, leaving 8 bases unmatched. The CDR3 loop is CASSELGQGAYEKLFF. In nucleotides, the CDR3 is TGTGCCAGCAGTGAACTCGGCCAGGGGGCTTATGAAAAACTGTTTTTT.

V and J are TRBV5-1 and TRBJ2-3; TRBD2 matches at 15 bases. In germline, CDR1 is SGHRS, CDR2 YFSETQ. Trimming took 0 bases from V and 3 from J; bases not matched to a gene: 5. The CDR3 extends over 18 amino acids. In DNA, the CDR3 is TGCGCCAGCAGCTTGGGTTCGGGACTAGCGGGAGGTACAGATACGCAGTATTTT. Translated: CASSLGSGLAGGTDTQYF.

The chain combines TRBV23-1 with TRBJ1-2; 7 bases line up with TRBD1. TRBV23-1 has ORF status, its function being uncertain. The CDR3 totals 16 residues. V gave up 3 bases and J gave up 3 bases; unmatched junction bases: 10. This CDR3 is CASSHYPDREDYGYTF. The CDR3 nucleotides are TGCGCCAGCAGTCATTACCCCGACAGGGAGGACTATGGCTACACCTTC.

The rearrangement uses TRBV18 and TRBJ2-7; 12 nucleotides align to TRBD2. The CDR3 totals 18 residues. V was clipped by 2 bases and J by 0 bases; unmatched bases: 8. The V gene's germline CDR1 is KGHSH and CDR2 LQKENI. CDR3 nucleotide sequence: TGTGCCAGCTCACCAGTAAAGTTGGGACTAGCGGGCTCCTACGAGCAGTACTTC. Protein product: CASSPVKLGLAGSYEQYF.

The chain uses TRBV6-5 and TRBJ2-7; possibly TRBD1 for D (6 bases). Looked up from germline, CDR1 is MNHEY and CDR2 is SVGAGI. Trimming removed 0 bases at V and 6 bases at J, with 18 bases between. This CDR3 is 16 amino acids long. CDR3 sequence: CASSYSIQGSLGEQYF. Here the CDR3 DNA reads TGTGCCAGCAGTTACTCGATACAGGGAAGTTTAGGCGAGCAGTACTTC.

The chain couples TRBV18 to TRBJ2-5, with 7 bases aligning to TRBD2. The DNA end is more similar to TRBJ2-7, so the J call may be wrong. The CDR3 is 14 residues long. Germline CDR1 is KGHSH and CDR2 is LQKENI. CDR3 coding DNA: TGTGCCAGCTCACTGGGGAGGGTATTGGACGAGCAGTACTTC. It specifies CASSLGRVLDEQYF.

In this sample, this clone turned up a few times. The chain recombines TRBV2 with TRBJ1-5; possible D gene TRBD1, 6 bases. Per the germline V gene, CDR1 is SNHLY and CDR2 is FYNNEI. V was shortened by 5 bases and J by 1 base, with 9 bases between the two germline ends. The CDR3 is made up of 14 amino acids. As DNA, the CDR3 is TGTGCCAGCAGTACAGGGAGGAGCAATCAGCCCCAGCATTTT. It translates to CASSTGRSNQPQHF.